The clone carrying this TCR beta chain was recorded at least ten times. Antigen: not known. This entry belongs to a study of regulatory T cells in long-lasting Graves disease. Study conclusions and caveats: Persistent-disease Graves' patients showed less TCR diversity than new cases.

Documented time point: newly diagnosed GD, antithyroid drugs for less than 3 months. Scientists built the TCR library using RNA that was extracted from PBMCs. For TCR beta, libraries came from iRepertoire HTBI primers and Arm-PCR of CDR3 regions. TCRdb ran MiXCR on the multiplex PCR reads and lists one entry per CDR3 protein. This table holds 400,000 to 500,000 distinct CDR3 sequences, 16% found once. CDR3 length equals 13 residues. V lost 5 bases and J 0 bases, leaving 7 bases between the germline ends. Germline V lookup: CDR1 LGHDT, CDR2 YNNKEL (reference sequence). The same sample was also used in a study of T cells in Graves' hyperthyroidism and ophthalmopathy. As that report states: Hyperthyroidism of Graves' type that showed no ophthalmopathy progression within 18 months was stable. Ophthalmopathy onset followed model prediction by a median approximately seven months.

This clonotype originated in a young woman with Graves disease. The V call is TRBV3-1, the J call TRBJ1-1; no reliable D call. The sequenced sample was peripheral blood mononuclear cells (PBMCs), obtained at new diagnosis, from a patient treated with antithyroid drugs. This CDR3 is CASSGRLNTEAFF. For the CDR3, the DNA is TGTGCCAGCAGCGGGCGGCTGAACACTGAAGCTTTCTTT.